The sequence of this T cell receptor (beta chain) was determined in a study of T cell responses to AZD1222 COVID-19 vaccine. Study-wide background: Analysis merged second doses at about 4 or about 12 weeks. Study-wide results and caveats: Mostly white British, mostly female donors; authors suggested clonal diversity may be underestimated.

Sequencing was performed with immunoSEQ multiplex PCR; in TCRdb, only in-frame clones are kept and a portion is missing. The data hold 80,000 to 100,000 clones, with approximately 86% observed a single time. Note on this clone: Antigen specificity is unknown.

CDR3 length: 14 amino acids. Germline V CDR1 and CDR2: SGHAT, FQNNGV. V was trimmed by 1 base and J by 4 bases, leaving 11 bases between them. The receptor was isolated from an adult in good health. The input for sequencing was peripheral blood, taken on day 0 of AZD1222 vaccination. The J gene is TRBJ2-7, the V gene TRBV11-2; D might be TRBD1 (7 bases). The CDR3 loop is CASSLGQGGYEQYF. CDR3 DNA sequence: TGTGCCAGCAGCTTAGGACAGGGAGGTTACGAGCAGTACTTC.